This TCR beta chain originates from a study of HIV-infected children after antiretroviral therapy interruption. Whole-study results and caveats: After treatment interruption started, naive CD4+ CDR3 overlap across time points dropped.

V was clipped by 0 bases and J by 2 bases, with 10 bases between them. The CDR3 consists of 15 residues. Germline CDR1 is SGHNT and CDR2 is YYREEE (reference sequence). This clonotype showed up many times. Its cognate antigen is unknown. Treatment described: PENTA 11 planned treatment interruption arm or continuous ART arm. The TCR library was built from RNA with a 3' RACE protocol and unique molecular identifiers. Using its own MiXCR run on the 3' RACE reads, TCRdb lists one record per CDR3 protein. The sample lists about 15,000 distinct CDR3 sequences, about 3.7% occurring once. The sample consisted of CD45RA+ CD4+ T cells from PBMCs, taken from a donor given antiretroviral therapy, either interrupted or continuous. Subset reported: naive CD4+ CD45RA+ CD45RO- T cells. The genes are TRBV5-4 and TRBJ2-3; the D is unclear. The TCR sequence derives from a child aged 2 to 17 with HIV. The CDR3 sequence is CASSLVGRYTDTQYF. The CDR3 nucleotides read TGTGCCAGCAGCTTGGTCGGCAGATACACAGATACGCAGTATTTT.